Ten or more counts support the clone carrying this TCR beta chain. The antigen is unknown. The CDR3 end lies 3 residues beyond the end of the read and is filled in from the germline J gene. This CDR3 has 16 amino acids. V trimming: 1 base; J trimming: 7 bases; junction bases outside the gene matches: 4. Germline V gene sequence: CDR1 KGHSH, CDR2 LQKENI. CVID subjects were around 16 female and 25 to 30 male, aged about 8 to 65. Most patients and controls had Caucasian heritage. This specimen belongs to a study of T cell clonality in common variable immunodeficiency. General study findings and limits: Fewer deletions and N-nucleotide insertions were reportedly seen in common variable immunodeficiency TCR beta sequences. Links between repertoire features and CVID complications were heterogeneity-limited.

Clones were read by immunoSEQ multiplex PCR, and TCRdb kept only the in-frame ones, dropping some. The sample shows about 23,000 clones, none of them appearing just once. This rearrangement joins TRBV18 to TRBJ1-4, with 12 bases lining up with TRBD1. The sequence came from a human donor with common variable immunodeficiency. Material: peripheral blood mononuclear cells. CDR3 DNA, as far as it was read: TGTGCCAGCTCACCACGGGACAGGGGGCAAGTTGAAAAA. Amino acids: CASSPRDRGQVEK. The full CDR3 is CASSPRDRGQVEKLFF.